This T cell receptor beta chain was sequenced during a study of read filtering for tumor transcriptome and immune sequencing. Across the whole study: TCR-mapped reads were about 3.5 to 11 million with IR-seq versus 85 to 1273 with RNA-seq.

Germline-derived CDR1 and CDR2 are MNHEY and SMNVEV (reference sequence). V was pared by 8 bases and J by 4 bases, with 12 bases between. The CDR3 is 13 residues long. Molecular barcoded adaptors covering alpha/delta and beta/gamma chains were used on approximately 400 ng RNA. TCRdb processed the reads anew with MiXCR; each CDR3 protein has one entry. The table shows more than 100,000 distinct CDR3 sequences, with roughly 13% occurring only once. Every patient had bone marrow sampled while the disease was active. The sequenced material came from a population of CD138-negative cells sorted from bone marrow. This receptor was taken from a donor aged 40 or older with multiple myeloma. This chain uses TRBV27 with TRBJ2-4; D could derive from TRBD1 or TRBD2 (5 bases each). This chain's CDR3 is CASGGRTKNIQYF. The CDR3 DNA sequence: TGTGCCAGCGGGGGTCGGACAAAAAACATTCAGTACTTC.